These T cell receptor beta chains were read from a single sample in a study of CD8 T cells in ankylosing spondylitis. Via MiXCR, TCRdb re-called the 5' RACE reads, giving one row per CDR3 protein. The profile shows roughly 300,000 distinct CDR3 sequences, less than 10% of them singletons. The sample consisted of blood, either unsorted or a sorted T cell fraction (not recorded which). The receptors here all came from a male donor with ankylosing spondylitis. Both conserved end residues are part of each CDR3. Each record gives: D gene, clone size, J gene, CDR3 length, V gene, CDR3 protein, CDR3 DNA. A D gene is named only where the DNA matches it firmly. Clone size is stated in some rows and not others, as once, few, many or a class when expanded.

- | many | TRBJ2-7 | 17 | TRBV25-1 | CASSDGSRGTKSYEQYF | TGTGCCAGCAGTGATGGCTCTCGCGGGACAAAATCCTACGAGCAGTACTTC
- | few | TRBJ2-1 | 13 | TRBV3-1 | CASSQEAHNEQFF | TGTGCCAGCAGCCAGGAGGCCCACAATGAGCAGTTCTTC
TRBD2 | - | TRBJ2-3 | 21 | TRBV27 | CASSLPIHRLAGHKQTDTQYF | TGTGCCAGCAGTTTACCCATCCATAGACTAGCGGGACACAAACAAACAGATACGCAGTATTTT
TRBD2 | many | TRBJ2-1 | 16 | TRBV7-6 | CASSLVAGGPNNEQFF | TGTGCCAGCAGCTTAGTTGCGGGAGGGCCCAACAATGAGCAGTTCTTC
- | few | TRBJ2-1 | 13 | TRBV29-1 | CSVVVAQGNEQFF | TGCAGCGTTGTAGTAGCTCAGGGCAATGAGCAGTTCTTC
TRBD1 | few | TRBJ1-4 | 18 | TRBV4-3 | CASSQGSFTGQGNEKLFF | TGCGCCAGCAGCCAAGGGTCTTTTACAGGACAGGGTAATGAAAAACTGTTTTTT
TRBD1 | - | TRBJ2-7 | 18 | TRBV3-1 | CASSQGMGQGFFSYEQYF | TGTGCCAGCAGCCAAGGGATGGGACAGGGTTTCTTCTCCTACGAGCAGTACTTC
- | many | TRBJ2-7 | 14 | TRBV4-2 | CASSPRDLSYEQYF | TGTGCCAGCAGCCCCAGGGACCTCTCCTACGAGCAGTACTTC
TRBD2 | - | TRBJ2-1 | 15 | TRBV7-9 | CASSLEGLATNEQFF | TGTGCCAGCAGCTTAGAGGGACTAGCAACAAATGAGCAGTTCTTC
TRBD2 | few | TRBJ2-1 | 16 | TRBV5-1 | CASSFTAGAPYNEQFF | TGCGCCAGCAGCTTTACGGCGGGAGCACCCTACAATGAGCAGTTCTTC
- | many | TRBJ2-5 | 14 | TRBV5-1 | CASSQDRFQETQYF | TGCGCCAGCAGCCAGGACAGATTCCAAGAGACCCAGTACTTC
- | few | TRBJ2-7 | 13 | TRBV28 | CASSPRPAYEQYF | TGTGCCAGCAGTCCGCGACCCGCCTACGAGCAGTACTTC
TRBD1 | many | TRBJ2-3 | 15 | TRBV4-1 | CASSQGDRTTDTQYF | TGCGCCAGCAGCCAAGGGGACAGAACCACAGATACGCAGTATTTT